The following is a TCR beta chain sequence with its context. Germline loops: CDR1 LNHDA, CDR2 SQIVND (reference sequence). This CDR3 is built from 15 residues. Trimming took 10 bases from V and 0 from J, leaving 16 bases between them. These data belong to a study of T cell responses to AZD1222 COVID-19 vaccine. Profiling relied on immunoSEQ multiplex PCR, and the TCRdb table lists in-frame clones only, not all of them. This sample has over 130,000 clones; about 90% occur once, and the top ten carry about 7.5%. This sequence joins TRBV19 and TRBJ1-5, with D tentatively TRBD1 (6 bases). The receptor comes from an adult who received the MenACWY meningococcal vaccine as a control. The material sequenced was peripheral blood, taken 28 days after the second dose of the MenACWY control vaccine. The CDR3 sequence is CATAGQPYSNQPQHF. In nucleotides, the CDR3 is TGTGCCACCGCCGGACAGCCATATAGCAATCAGCCCCAGCATTTT. Combining the CDR3 with reference TRBV19 and TRBJ1-5 gives the whole variable domain DGGITQSPKYLFRKEGQNVTLSCEQNLNHDAMYWYRQDPGQGLRLIYYSQIVNDFQKGDIAEGYSVSREKKESFPLTVTSAQKNPTAFYLCATAGQPYSNQPQHFGDGTRLSIL.